This TCR beta chain was profiled in a study of T cells in Graves' hyperthyroidism and ophthalmopathy. General study findings and limits: In blood, most of the thyroid clonotypes expanded above 0.001 were also present.

This clonotype was detected many times. Its target is unknown. TCR beta CDR3 sequences were amplified from RNA transcripts. The HTBI primer set served for first-round RT-PCR of the TCR CDR3. TCRdb ran MiXCR on the multiplex PCR reads and lists one entry per CDR3 protein. The table lists roughly 700,000 distinct CDR3 sequences, 17% of them singletons. CDR3 length equals 16 residues. V gave up 0 bases and J gave up 3 bases, with 12 bases separating them. CDR1 and CDR2 (germline): LGHDT, YNNKEL (reference sequence). These patients, aged 18 to 65, had recently diagnosed hyperthyroidism lasting under 2 months. The PBMCs were sourced from fresh peripheral blood (about 10 ml).

Sequencing was done on a sample of blood. This chain uses TRBV3-1 with TRBJ2-1; D remains unclear. This sequence was found in a man aged 50 to 60 with Graves' hyperthyroidism. The CDR3 here is CASSQDYGPGYNEQFF. The CDR3 DNA reads as TGTGCCAGCAGCCAAGACTACGGGCCAGGCTACAATGAGCAGTTCTTC.